A selection of T cell receptor beta chains follows, all from one sample in a study of human T cells and chemical hapten exposure. Each CDR3 protein is one row after TCRdb ran MiXCR on the RACE reads. Altogether some 38,000 distinct CDR3 sequences are present, 7.5% to 9% being singletons, with the ten largest covering about 1.2%. The material was whole blood, obtained in connection with sensitization to the hapten diphenylcyclopropenone (DPC). These receptor sequences come from a woman aged 50 to 60 with alopecia areata. Some clones in this sample may be carry-over from other donors' samples. Each CDR3 is given with its conserved first and last residue. The D gene is left open where the match is weak. Only some rows state a clone size, as once, few, many or a class for expanded clones.

D gene	V gene	J gene	clone size	CDR3 protein
TRBD2	TRBV4-3	TRBJ2-3	many	CASSARLAGTDTQYF
TRBD2	TRBV11-2	TRBJ2-5	many	CASSFLAGALGETQYF
TRBD2	TRBV6-2/TRBV6-3	TRBJ2-1	many	CASSRLAGVSQTYNEQFF
.	TRBV20-1	TRBJ2-3	many	CSAERGSTDTQYF
.	TRBV11-2	TRBJ2-1	many	CASSGEAGNEQFF
.	TRBV14	TRBJ1-3	.	CASSPLTGRSGNTIYF
TRBD2	TRBV3-1	TRBJ2-5	.	CASSLRTGGETQYF
.	TRBV11-2	TRBJ1-5	many	CASSLRGGRGQPQHF
.	TRBV2	TRBJ1-5	many	CASSEDGQPNQPQHF
.	TRBV18	TRBJ1-1	many	CASSPPSRSSTEAFF
TRBD2	TRBV5-4	TRBJ2-7	many	CASSLAGGSIYEQYF
.	TRBV5-1	TRBJ2-6	many	CASSLGSGANVLTF
.	TRBV5-6	TRBJ1-1	.	CASSLTDFEAFF
.	TRBV19	TRBJ1-2	.	CASSSGLVYGYTF
TRBD2	TRBV5-1	TRBJ2-1	many	CASSLSTSGNYNEQFF
.	TRBV19	TRBJ2-2	many	CASSWRTGELFF
TRBD1	TRBV29-1	TRBJ2-7	.	CSARDRGRFEQYF
.	TRBV5-1	TRBJ2-2	many	CASSLGLAWNTGELFF
TRBD2	TRBV14	TRBJ2-5	few	CASSDLLAGVETQYF
.	TRBV6-5	TRBJ2-2	few	CASSYLPGAGELFF
.	TRBV11-2	TRBJ1-3	few	CASSLERYTIYF
.	TRBV15	TRBJ1-6	many	CATSAGPLGDSPLHF
.	TRBV29-1	TRBJ2-1	.	CSVAPGQKSSYNEQFF
.	TRBV9	TRBJ2-7	.	CASSGGLEQYF
.	TRBV28	TRBJ2-5	many	CASISDGGTQYF
TRBD1	TRBV20-1	TRBJ1-4	many	CSARQGATNEKLFF
.	TRBV28	TRBJ1-1	.	CASSTGPEAFF
.	TRBV9	TRBJ2-2	many	CASSRDSTRELFF
.	TRBV12-3/TRBV12-4	TRBJ1-1	many	CASSRTAEAFF
.	TRBV5-4	TRBJ2-3	.	CAIPSGADTQYF
TRBD1	TRBV7-2	TRBJ1-5	many	CASSSVGTGKPQHF
.	TRBV20-1	TRBJ2-5	many	CSAREVSRSQYF
TRBD2	TRBV7-2	TRBJ2-1	.	CASSTTSGTQFF
TRBD1	TRBV29-1	TRBJ2-2	.	CTGGQGLAGELFF
TRBD1	TRBV12-3/TRBV12-4	TRBJ1-5	many	CASSNTGGGQPQHF
.	TRBV28	TRBJ2-5	many	CASSLILGGVEETQYF
.	TRBV12-3/TRBV12-4	TRBJ1-5	many	CATGRGQPQHF
TRBD2	TRBV7-2	TRBJ2-7	many	CASSPQTSGGYEQYF
TRBD1	TRBV20-1	TRBJ2-3	many	CSATSGTGDGTQYF
TRBD2	TRBV19	TRBJ2-7	.	CASSYSGSHSPYEQYF
.	TRBV3-1	TRBJ1-2	many	CASSEGTFYGYTF
.	TRBV6-2/TRBV6-3	TRBJ1-6	many	CASSYSASGRNSPLHF
.	TRBV5-1	TRBJ2-6	.	CASSLLVSGANVLTF
.	TRBV7-2	TRBJ2-5	few	CASSPRNSETQYF
.	TRBV2	TRBJ2-1	.	CASGSGLPHYNEQFF
TRBD1	TRBV30	TRBJ2-7	many	CAWSRGTGDDEQYF
TRBD2	TRBV18	TRBJ2-7	many	CASSPPSLAGVWQYF
TRBD1	TRBV7-8	TRBJ1-1	many	CASRDRVLNTEAFF
.	TRBV11-2	TRBJ2-5	.	CASSFKGEYQETQYF
.	TRBV2	TRBJ2-1	many	CATQAGVEQFF
.	TRBV3-1	TRBJ2-1	.	CASSQWLNEQFF
TRBD1	TRBV5-5	TRBJ1-1	.	CASIGTGRDTEAFF
.	TRBV11-2	TRBJ1-1	many	CASSLDLGSQSEAFF
.	TRBV3-1	TRBJ2-7	many	CASSTALEQYF
.	TRBV11-2	TRBJ2-7	many	CASSLDQGPYEQYF
TRBD2	TRBV11-2	TRBJ2-5	many	CASSMTSGSETQYF
.	TRBV7-2	TRBJ1-2	.	CASSPRGLDYGYTF